These T cell receptor beta chains were read from a single sample in a study of shared clonotypes between healthy human individuals. The table came from immunoSEQ multiplex PCR; TCRdb's copy has only in-frame clones and leaves some out. The table shows 450,000 to 650,000 clones, with roughly 79% occurring only once. Sequencing was carried out using PBMCs. These TCRs come from a woman aged 40 to 55 in good health. Some clones in this sample may be carry-over from other donors' samples. CDR3s leave out the opening cysteine and the closing phenylalanine or tryptophan. The order of the fields is V gene, J gene, CDR3 protein.

TRBV19	TRBJ2-7	ASSGAGTGSKYEQY
TRBV7-7	TRBJ2-1	ASSLGGPPVEQF
TRBV30	TRBJ2-3	AWRGPGDTQY
TRBV28	TRBJ1-5	ASSYMRDHQPQH
TRBV29-1	TRBJ2-3	SVSPAGGPDTQY
TRBV6-1	TRBJ2-2	ASRATSVNTGELF
TRBV30	TRBJ1-1	AASAGGDQGRAF
TRBV11-1	TRBJ2-7	ASSSGLAGNYEQY
TRBV7-8	TRBJ1-2	ASSSYRDGYT
TRBV10-3	TRBJ1-3	AISESPDRVGSGNTIY
TRBV28	TRBJ2-5	ASSSDREVGETQY
TRBV19	TRBJ1-1	ASRSSGGGSAAF
TRBV30	TRBJ1-1	AWNGLPMNTEAF
TRBV11-3	TRBJ2-5	ASSPRTEETQY
TRBV27	TRBJ2-7	ASSSTSFGEQY
TRBV1	TRBJ2-1	TSSQEREGGFYNEQF
TRBV7-9	TRBJ2-1	ASSPTGYNEQF
TRBV6-5	TRBJ2-7	ASSYSLAGETYEQY
TRBV2	TRBJ2-1	ASNPLGSASYNEQF
TRBV6-6	TRBJ2-1	ASSYGTYSYNEQF
TRBV14	TRBJ2-2	ASSPWGIGLAGPNTGELF
TRBV5-4	TRBJ2-1	ASSLAGGRGPYNEQF
TRBV5-8	TRBJ2-1	ASSQPDLEQF
TRBV6-1	TRBJ1-5	ASSVGLSNQGEH
TRBV5-1	TRBJ2-7	ASTQDGGFEQY
TRBV7-3	TRBJ2-3	ASSLQPSGGGNTQY
TRBV14	TRBJ2-3	ASSQFADTDTQY
TRBV30	TRBJ2-7	AWSVQRDAVSLEQY
TRBV12-2	TRBJ2-3	ASRLLTGSTDTQY
TRBV7-3	TRBJ1-2	ASSRTGMGYGYT
TRBV7-8	TRBJ2-2	ASSLNGGRNTGELF
TRBV6-6	TRBJ2-7	ASSYGVSSYEQY
TRBV5-1	TRBJ2-7	ASNLDGSYEQY